The 30 T cell receptor beta chains listed next were all sequenced from one sample in a study of blood T cell repertoires in COVID-19. Using immunoSEQ multiplex PCR, the repertoire was profiled, and TCRdb retains in-frame clones only, with some absent. Of about 59,000 clones in the sample, over 75% were seen once. The sequenced material came from peripheral blood. These receptors came from a human donor in a cohort sampled during active COVID-19.

V and J are TRBV7-8 and TRBJ2-2, with TRBD1 matching 8 bases. The ends lost 1 base at V and 6 bases at J; junction bases unmatched: 7. The CDR3 covers 16 residues. Germline assignment: CDR1 SGHVS and CDR2 FQNEAQ. CDR3 region: CASSLGDRIGAGELFF. CDR3 coding DNA: TGTGCCAGCAGCTTAGGGGACAGGATAGGGGCCGGGGAGCTGTTTTTT.

The genes are TRBV28 and TRBJ2-2; the D gene is possibly TRBD1 (6 bases). CDR1 and CDR2 (germline): MDHEN, SYDVKM. V was clipped by 8 bases and J by 3 bases, with 16 bases between them. There are 15 residues in the CDR3. In DNA form, the CDR3 reads TGTGCCAGCGCTGAATGGGGGCTGGACACCGGGGAGCTGTTTTTT. Amino acids: CASAEWGLDTGELFF.

The rearrangement uses TRBV3-1 (or the pseudogene TRBV3-2) and TRBJ2-2; 7 bases line up with TRBD1. The germline V gene has CDR1 LGHDT and CDR2 YNNKEL (reference sequence). The CDR3 is 14 amino acids. Trimming took 6 bases from V and 5 from J; bases not matched to a gene: 6. CDR3 amino acids: CASRRDRGTGELFF. DNA for the CDR3: TGTGCCAGCAGGAGGGACAGAGGGACCGGGGAGCTGTTTTTT.

This clone was counted a single time. This chain uses TRBV11-2 with TRBJ1-3; 8 nucleotides line up with TRBD1. The junction had 7 bases not matched to a gene; V was cut back by 5 bases and J by 1 base. Per germline, CDR1 SGHAT and CDR2 FQNNGV. CDR3 length: 16 residues. The CDR3: CASSAQDRVSGNTIYF. The CDR3 DNA sequence: TGTGCCAGCAGCGCACAGGACAGGGTGTCTGGAAACACCATATATTTT. The full variable domain, rest sourced from reference TRBV11-2 and TRBJ1-3, is EAGVAQSPRYKIIEKRQSVAFWCNPISGHATLYWYQQILGQGPKLLIQFQNNGVVDDSQLPKDRFSAERLKGVDSTLKIQPAKLEDSAVYLCASSAQDRVSGNTIYFGEGSWLTVV.

The V gene is TRBV30, the J gene TRBJ1-5; a weak D match, TRBD1 (6 bases). Trimming cost V 3 bases and J 1 base, with 16 bases left between them. The CDR3 is 16 residues long. Germline V gene data show CDR1 as GTSNPN and CDR2 as SVGIG (reference sequence). The CDR3 region has the DNA TGTGCCTGGAGGGGGGGCGGGGGGGGCAGCAATCAGCCCCAGCATTTT. It encodes CAWRGGGGGSNQPQHF.

V usage is TRBV4-3 and J usage is TRBJ2-5, with D uncertain. CDR3 length: 16 amino acids. Per the germline V gene, CDR1 is LGHNA and CDR2 is YSLEER. The germline V and J ends were trimmed by 0 bases and 2 bases, with 13 bases remaining between them. For the CDR3, the DNA is TGCGCCAGCAGCCAAGATTATCCGTGGCAGCAAGAGACCCAGTACTTC. Protein sequence: CASSQDYPWQQETQYF.

There are a few counts of this clone. The V gene is TRBV6-5, the J gene TRBJ2-2, with unresolved D. The germline V and J ends were trimmed by 6 bases and 6 bases, with 14 bases remaining between them. Germline values: CDR1 MNHEY, CDR2 SVGAGI. This CDR3 is built from 14 residues. CDR3 sequence: CASSQQSDPGELFF. The CDR3 DNA reads TGTGCCAGCAGCCAACAGTCAGACCCCGGGGAGCTGTTTTTT.

The chain employs TRBV3-1 (or the pseudogene TRBV3-2) and TRBJ2-7, with 11 bases matching TRBD1. The J segment lost 1 base and the V segment lost 0 bases, leaving 5 bases of the junction unmatched. Germline-derived CDR1 and CDR2 are LGHDT and YNNKEL (reference sequence). The CDR3 runs 17 residues. CDR3 residues: CASSQESGTGGSYEQYF. CDR3 nucleotides: TGTGCCAGCAGCCAAGAGAGCGGGACAGGGGGATCCTACGAGCAGTACTTC.

The chain recombines TRBV6-2 or TRBV6-3 with TRBJ2-7, with 10 bases that match TRBD1. Germline V gives CDR1 MNHEY, CDR2 SVGEGT. The CDR3 totals 20 residues. Trimming took 2 bases from V and 5 from J; bases not matched to a gene: 21. In DNA form, the CDR3 reads TGTGCCAGCAGTTACCCATCCCGTACAAACACGCCGGGACAGGGGAACGAGCAGTACTTC. Translated: CASSYPSRTNTPGQGNEQYF.

This sequence joins TRBV29-1 and TRBJ2-2; 9 nucleotides line up with TRBD1. The CDR3 extends over 15 amino acids. Germline values: CDR1 SQVTM, CDR2 ANQGSEA. J lost 2 bases, V lost 6 bases, and 7 bases had no gene match. The CDR3 here is CSVAEQGANTGELFF. CDR3 DNA: TGCAGCGTCGCGGAACAGGGGGCCAACACCGGGGAGCTGTTTTTT.

The chain carries TRBV11-3 and TRBJ2-1; 9 positions agree with TRBD2. With V trimmed by 3 bases and J by 5 bases, 5 bases remained unmatched. CDR3 length: 15 amino acids. Germline values: CDR1 SGHNT, CDR2 YENEEA. DNA of the CDR3: TGTGCCAGCAGCTTGGGCGGGAGGGGGAACAATGAGCAGTTCTTC. This encodes CASSLGGRGNNEQFF. The variable domain in full, completed from reference TRBV11-3 and TRBJ2-1, reads EAGVVQSPRYKIIEKKQPVAFWCNPISGHNTLYWYLQNLGQGPELLIRYENEEAVDDSQLPKDRFSAERLKGVDSTLKIQPAELGDSAVYLCASSLGGRGNNEQFFGPGTRLTVL.

This clone was found a few times. The V call is TRBV19, the J call TRBJ2-7; tentatively, D is TRBD2 (5 bases). CDR1 is LNHDA and CDR2 is SQIVND in the germline V gene (reference sequence). The ends were cut back, 3 bases at V and 6 bases at J, with 18 bases in the middle. CDR3 size: 15 residues. CDR3 sequence (DNA): TGTGCCAGTAGTATTTCGAGGGAAAGGGTCTCCGAGCAGTACTTC. Translation: CASSISRERVSEQYF.

Relative to its sample, this clone is medium-sized. The chain uses TRBV10-3 and TRBJ1-4, with D unresolved. Per the germline V gene, CDR1 is ENHRY and CDR2 is SYGVKD. This CDR3 has 16 residues. Trimming shortened V by 10 bases and J by 3 bases, and 21 bases separated the two germline ends. DNA for the CDR3: TGTGCCACCCGCGGGGTGGGGAGGAAGGCTAATGAAAAACTGTTTTTT. Its translation is CATRGVGRKANEKLFF.

This chain uses TRBV9 with TRBJ2-3; D is undetermined. The CDR3 is 15 residues long. CDR1 and CDR2 from the germline V gene are SGDLS and YYNGEE. V shed 0 bases and J shed 1 base, with 9 bases lying between them. CDR3 loop: CASSVANFGTDTQYF. The CDR3 region has the DNA TGTGCCAGCAGCGTAGCCAACTTCGGCACAGATACGCAGTATTTT.

The genes are TRBV5-4 and TRBJ1-6, with 8 bases lining up with TRBD1. Germline V gene lookup returns CDR1 SGHNT and CDR2 YYREEE (reference sequence). V gave up 5 bases and J gave up 4 bases; unmatched junction bases: 5. The CDR3 length is 15 residues. DNA for the CDR3: TGTGCCAGCAGTTTCGACAGGGGTTATAATTCACCCCTCCACTTT. Residues: CASSFDRGYNSPLHF.

This chain connects TRBV18 to TRBJ2-1; 10 bases agree with TRBD2. CDR1 and CDR2 from the germline V gene are KGHSH and LQKENI. The ends lost 1 base at V and 4 bases at J; junction bases unmatched: 1. CDR3 length equals 15 residues. In DNA, the CDR3 is TGTGCCAGCTCACCACTAGCGGGAGGATACAATGAGCAGTTCTTC. Translating gives CASSPLAGGYNEQFF.

This clone was seen only a few times. The chain has TRBV18 and TRBJ2-5; 10 bases line up with TRBD2. This CDR3 has 16 amino acids. J lost 4 bases, V lost 3 bases, and 8 bases had no gene match. Germline assignment: CDR1 KGHSH and CDR2 LQKENI. This CDR3 reads CASSPRTSGGRETQYF. The CDR3 DNA reads TGTGCCAGCTCACCCCGGACTAGCGGAGGGCGAGAGACCCAGTACTTC.

The CDR3 here is CASSLSAGRGYEQYF. In DNA, the CDR3 is TGTGCCAGCAGTTTATCGGCAGGGAGGGGCTACGAGCAGTACTTC. This chain links TRBV28 with TRBJ2-7; 7 nucleotides agree with TRBD2. This CDR3 has 15 amino acids. Germline V gives CDR1 MDHEN, CDR2 SYDVKM. With V trimmed by 1 base and J by 3 bases, 6 bases remained unmatched.

V usage is TRBV7-2 and J usage is TRBJ2-7; 7 positions agree with TRBD2. Trimming took 5 bases from V and 3 from J; bases not matched to a gene: 10. Germline values: CDR1 SGHTA, CDR2 FQGNSA. This CDR3 has 15 amino acids. As DNA, the CDR3 is TGTGCCAGCAGCCGGGAGGCCTCCTCAGGCTACGAGCAGTACTTC. Its translation is CASSREASSGYEQYF.

This CDR3 reads CASSLGAGTGNTIYF. The CDR3 DNA is TGTGCCAGCAGCTTAGGTGCGGGGACGGGAAACACCATATATTTT. This sequence joins TRBV7-2 and TRBJ1-3; D possibly corresponds to TRBD1 (5 bases). Germline V gene data show CDR1 as SGHTA and CDR2 as FQGNSA. Trimming took 1 base from V and 4 from J, leaving 11 bases between them. This CDR3 contains 15 residues.

The chain employs TRBV3-1 (or the pseudogene TRBV3-2) and TRBJ2-6, with TRBD1 matching 9 bases. V shed 4 bases, J shed 0 bases, and the junction held 7 bases outside the gene matches. CDR1 and CDR2 from the germline V gene are LGHDT and YNNKEL (reference sequence). The CDR3 is 18 amino acids. CDR3 in amino acids: CASSRGGQGSSGANVLTF. DNA of the CDR3: TGTGCCAGCAGCCGAGGGGGACAGGGAAGCTCTGGGGCCAACGTCCTGACTTTC.

This clone was found once. V is TRBV30 and J is TRBJ2-3, with TRBD1 matching 7 bases. The CDR3 contains 15 residues. Germline V gene data show CDR1 as GTSNPN and CDR2 as SVGIG (reference sequence). V dropped 3 bases and J dropped 3; count of bases not matched to a gene: 9. The DNA for the CDR3 is TGTGCCTGGAGACCCAGGGGGAAGGAAACAGATACGCAGTATTTT. Translated: CAWRPRGKETDTQYF. Variable domain in full (rest from reference TRBV30 and TRBJ2-3): SQTIHQWPATLVQPVGSPLSLECTVEGTSNPNLYWYRQAAGRGLQLLFYSVGIGQISSEVPQNLSASRPQDRQFILSSKKLLLSDSGFYLCAWRPRGKETDTQYFGPGTRLTVL.

The chain links TRBV6-1 to TRBJ1-5; D not certain. CDR3 length equals 14 residues. The germline CDR1 and CDR2 sequences are MNHNS and SASEGT. The germline V and J ends were trimmed by 2 bases and 6 bases, with 11 bases remaining between them. CDR3 sequence (DNA): TGTGCCAGCAGTGAACGGGGTCGCCTTCAGCCCCAGCATTTT. Translation gives CASSERGRLQPQHF.

This chain links TRBV12-5 with TRBJ2-1; 9 bases are shared with TRBD1. This CDR3 is built from 15 residues. V shed 1 base and J 3 bases; nucleotides not matched to a gene: 1. The V gene's germline CDR1 is LGHNT and CDR2 FRNRAP. For the CDR3, the DNA is TGTGCTAGTGGTTTGGGACAGGGGGGCTACAATGAGCAGTTCTTC. This gives the protein CASGLGQGGYNEQFF. Based on the CDR3 plus reference TRBV12-5 and TRBJ2-1, the full variable domain is DARVTQTPRHKVTEMGQEVTMRCQPILGHNTVFWYRQTMMQGLELLAYFRNRAPLDDSGMPKDRFSAEMPDATLATLKIQPSEPRDSAVYFCASGLGQGGYNEQFFGPGTRLTVL.

Regarding this clone: The same CDR3 can be traced to other DNA sequences in this sample. The chain links TRBV18 to TRBJ2-2; D might be TRBD1 (6 bases). The CDR3 length is 15 residues. Germline CDR1 and CDR2: KGHSH and LQKENI. Trimming removed 6 bases from V and 0 bases from J, with 11 bases in between. The CDR3 loop is CASSPTGANTGELFF. The CDR3 DNA reads as TGTGCCAGCTCCCCGACAGGAGCGAACACCGGGGAGCTGTTTTTT. The full variable domain, completed using reference TRBV18 and TRBJ2-2, is NAGVMQNPRHLVRRRGQEARLRCSPMKGHSHVYWYRQLPEEGLKFMVYLQKENIIDESGMPKERFSAEFPKEGPSILRIQQVVRGDSAAYFCASSPTGANTGELFFGEGSRLTVL.

The chain recombines TRBV2 with TRBJ1-1; 8 bases line up with TRBD1. The J segment lost 11 bases and the V segment lost 6 bases, leaving 8 bases of the junction unmatched. Germline values: CDR1 SNHLY, CDR2 FYNNEI. The CDR3 consists of 12 residues. The CDR3 reads CASRPGQGAAFF. As DNA, the CDR3 is TGTGCCAGCAGACCCGGACAGGGTGCGGCTTTCTTT. Using reference TRBV2 and TRBJ1-1 for the parts outside the CDR3, the full variable domain is EPEVTQTPSHQVTQMGQEVILRCVPISNHLYFYWYRQILGQKVEFLVSFYNNEISEKSEIFDDQFSVERPDGSNFTLKIRSTKLEDSAMYFCASRPGQGAAFFGQGTRLTVV.

The CDR3 DNA reads TGTGCCAGCAGTTTTCTTACAGCGGGGGCCTACGAGCAGTACTTC. It yields the protein CASSFLTAGAYEQYF. The chain recombines TRBV28 with TRBJ2-7; 8 bases align to TRBD2. CDR1 is MDHEN and CDR2 is SYDVKM in the germline V gene. The CDR3 runs 15 residues. With 3 bases clipped from V and 2 bases from J, the junction kept 6 bases outside the gene matches.

Of note for this clone: Other DNA sequences in this specimen translate into the identical CDR3. The chain recombines TRBV9 with TRBJ2-1; D may be TRBD2 (6 bases). The ends were cut back, 0 bases at V and 1 base at J, with 14 bases in the middle. Germline CDR1 is SGDLS and CDR2 is YYNGEE. The CDR3 spans 17 residues. CDR3 protein: CASSVGVGSGSYNEQFF. The DNA for the CDR3 is TGTGCCAGCAGCGTAGGTGTCGGGAGTGGTTCCTACAATGAGCAGTTCTTC.

The rearrangement links TRBV5-1 to TRBJ1-6; 8 nucleotides match TRBD1. The ends lost 2 bases at V and 10 bases at J; junction bases unmatched: 17. Germline assignment: CDR1 SGHRS and CDR2 YFSETQ. The CDR3 loop spans 18 amino acids. CDR3 nucleotide sequence: TGCGCCAGCAGCTTTTCGCCTGCAGGGGGCAGTCCCCCCTCACCCCTCCACTTT. This encodes CASSFSPAGGSPPSPLHF.

The rearrangement uses TRBV6-4 and TRBJ2-7; TRBD1 matches 9 bases. This CDR3 has 15 amino acids. The V gene end was trimmed by 6 bases and the J gene end by 1 base; junction bases not matched to a gene: 7. Germline-derived CDR1 and CDR2 are MRHNA and SNTAGT. CDR3 in amino acids: CASRPDRGSSYEQYF. The CDR3 DNA reads as TGTGCCAGCAGGCCCGACAGGGGGTCGTCCTACGAGCAGTACTTC.